Below are 10 T cell receptor beta chains sequenced from a single sample in a study of T cells in Graves' hyperthyroidism and ophthalmopathy. Amplified regions were TCR beta CDR3 sequences from RNA transcripts. TCR CDR3 regions were first amplified by RT-PCR with HTBI primers. TCRdb re-analysed the multiplex PCR reads in MiXCR, keeping a single row per CDR3 protein. The sample comprises some 460,000 distinct CDR3 sequences, 15% to 19% of which are singletons, and roughly an eighth rests with the top ten. Sequencing used blood. These receptors were taken from a woman between 18 and 29 years old with Graves' hyperthyroidism.

This clonotype was seen a few times. This may arise from a read error, as a much more abundant clone is one base away. The genes are TRBV6-1 and TRBJ2-7; TRBD2 agrees at 11 bases. Germline V lookup: CDR1 MNHNS, CDR2 SASEGT. Germline trimming cut 5 bases from V and 7 bases from J; bases unmatched to any gene: 10. CDR3 size: 15 residues. In nucleotides, the CDR3 is TGTGCCAGCAGTCAGACTAGCGGGAACTCCGATGAGCAGTACTTC. Residues: CASSQTSGNSDEQYF.

This clonotype was observed many times. J is TRBJ2-1 and V is TRBV29-1; 7 bases map to TRBD2. The ends lost 3 bases at V and 0 bases at J; junction bases unmatched: 11. The CDR3 length is 17 residues. Germline-derived CDR1 and CDR2 are SQVTM and ANQGSEA. The CDR3 DNA is TGCAGCGTTGATAAGGGCGGGAGAGTAAGCTCCTACAATGAGCAGTTCTTC. This encodes CSVDKGGRVSSYNEQFF.

This chain links TRBV7-9 with TRBJ2-4; 12 bases line up with TRBD2. After removal of 5 bases from V and 6 bases from J, the junction contained 2 bases not matched to a gene. This CDR3 has 14 amino acids. Germline V lookup: CDR1 SEHNR, CDR2 FQNEAQ (reference sequence). The CDR3, as DNA: TGTGCCAGCAGCCCGGGACTAGCGGGAAACATTCAGTACTTC. It specifies CASSPGLAGNIQYF.

This chain links TRBV18 with TRBJ1-2; D may be TRBD1 (5 bases). Trimming stripped 0 bases from V and 4 bases from J, with 18 bases between. The CDR3 runs 17 residues. Germline-derived CDR1 and CDR2 are KGHSH and LQKENI. DNA of the CDR3: TGTGCCAGCTCACCACCGATGTCAGGGTCGTCTGGCTATGGCTACACCTTC. Protein sequence: CASSPPMSGSSGYGYTF.

This sequence joins TRBV2 and TRBJ1-1; D is unclear. The ends were cut back, 2 bases at V and 5 bases at J, with 15 bases in the middle. CDR1 is SNHLY, CDR2 FYNNEI, per germline. The CDR3 totals 15 residues. CDR3 in amino acids: CASSEYPLRPTEAFF. In nucleotides, the CDR3 is TGTGCCAGCAGTGAATATCCGCTTCGGCCGACTGAAGCTTTCTTT.

This clonotype was observed at least ten times. The V gene is TRBV27, the J gene TRBJ2-1; a weak D match, TRBD1 (5 bases). From germline, CDR1 is MNHEY and CDR2 SMNVEV (reference sequence). V gave up 3 bases and J gave up 6 bases, with 12 bases separating them. The CDR3 is 14 residues long. The CDR3 loop reads CASSFTRQSNEQFF. Here the CDR3 DNA reads TGTGCCAGCAGTTTCACCAGACAGAGCAATGAGCAGTTCTTC.

Many counts were recorded for this clonotype. The chain employs TRBV6-1 and TRBJ1-2, with 7 positions matching TRBD1. V shed 5 bases, J shed 4 bases, and the junction held 13 bases outside the gene matches. Germline CDR1 MNHNS, CDR2 SASEGT. There are 16 residues in the CDR3. CDR3 protein: CASSSAGTETRYGYTF. CDR3 coding DNA: TGTGCCAGCAGTTCGGCCGGGACAGAAACTCGCTATGGCTACACCTTC.

V gene TRBV12-3 or TRBV12-4 combines with J gene TRBJ1-5; tentatively, D is TRBD1 (5 bases). Trimming took off 7 bases at V and 6 bases at J, with 13 bases between the two ends. This CDR3 is 13 amino acids long. The CDR3 region is CASTLGGIQPQHF. CDR3 nucleotide sequence: TGTGCCAGCACCCTCGGGGGTATTCAGCCCCAGCATTTT.

This clonotype was detected many times. The chain carries TRBV20-1 and TRBJ1-5; weak D call: TRBD1 (5 bases). The V gene lost 0 bases and the J gene lost 4 bases, with 16 bases spanning the gap. The germline V gene has CDR1 DFQATT and CDR2 SNEGSKA (reference sequence). CDR3 length: 16 residues. DNA for the CDR3: TGCAGTGCTAGAGATTTCGCTGGGACTGCGAATCAGCCCCAGCATTTT. Translating gives CSARDFAGTANQPQHF.

This clonotype was observed a handful of times. The V gene is TRBV18, the J gene TRBJ1-1; D possibly corresponds to TRBD1 (6 bases). Germline loops: CDR1 KGHSH, CDR2 LQKENI. Trimming removed 1 base at V and 1 base at J, with 16 bases between. The CDR3 extends over 17 amino acids. CDR3 in DNA: TGTGCCAGCTCACCACGACTCCCGGGACACAGGAACACTGAAGCTTTCTTT. It specifies CASSPRLPGHRNTEAFF.